Reported below is one T cell receptor beta chain. What it recognizes is unknown. The sample comes from a study of shared clonotypes between healthy human individuals. Researchers ran the assay at a deep level. Some clones are missing from TCRdb's copy, which holds only in-frame ones; the method was immunoSEQ multiplex PCR. The sample records around 2.5 million clones, 93% being singletons. Findings and limits, study-wide: Shared clonotypes across all four donors exceeded non-shared ones in generation probability. Naive subsets tended to show greater estimated richness than memory subsets.

Germline-derived CDR1 and CDR2 are SQVTM and ANQGSEA. The length of the CDR3 is 13 residues. V was trimmed by 3 bases and J by 5 bases, leaving 12 bases between them. The split of CD4+ cells yielded CD45RA+ naive and CD45RA-negative memory subsets. V gene TRBV29-1 combines with J gene TRBJ2-3, with D hard to call. Sequenced: naive CD4+ T cells from PBMCs. Described subset: CD45RA+ positively selected. The sequence derives from a man between 18 and 35 years old in good health. Some clones in this sample may be carry-over from other donors' samples. The CDR3 nucleotides read TGCAGCGTTGAGGCCGGTGTCATAGATACGCAGTATTTT. This gives the protein CSVEAGVIDTQYF.